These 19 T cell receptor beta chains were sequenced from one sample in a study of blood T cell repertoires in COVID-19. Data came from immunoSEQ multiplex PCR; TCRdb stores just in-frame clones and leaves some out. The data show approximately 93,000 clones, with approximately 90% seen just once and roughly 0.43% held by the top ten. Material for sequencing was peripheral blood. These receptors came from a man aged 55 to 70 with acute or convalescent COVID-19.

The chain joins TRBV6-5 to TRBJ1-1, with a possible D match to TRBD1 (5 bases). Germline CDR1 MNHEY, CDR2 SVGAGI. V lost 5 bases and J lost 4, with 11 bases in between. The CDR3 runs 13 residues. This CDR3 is CASSKTGVTEAFF. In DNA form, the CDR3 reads TGTGCCAGCAGTAAAACAGGAGTCACTGAAGCTTTCTTT.

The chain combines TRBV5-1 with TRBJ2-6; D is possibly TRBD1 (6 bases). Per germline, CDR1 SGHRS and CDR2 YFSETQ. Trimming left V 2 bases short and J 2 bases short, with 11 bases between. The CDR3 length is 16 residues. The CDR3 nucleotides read TGCGCCAGCAGCTTAGAGGGGGTAGCTGGGGCCAACGTCCTGACTTTC. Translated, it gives CASSLEGVAGANVLTF.

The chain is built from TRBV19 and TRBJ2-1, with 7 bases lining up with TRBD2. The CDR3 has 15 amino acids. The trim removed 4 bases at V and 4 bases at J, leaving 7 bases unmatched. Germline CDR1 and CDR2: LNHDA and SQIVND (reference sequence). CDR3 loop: CASSRGRGGYNEQFF. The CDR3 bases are TGTGCCAGTAGTAGGGGGAGGGGAGGGTACAATGAGCAGTTCTTC.

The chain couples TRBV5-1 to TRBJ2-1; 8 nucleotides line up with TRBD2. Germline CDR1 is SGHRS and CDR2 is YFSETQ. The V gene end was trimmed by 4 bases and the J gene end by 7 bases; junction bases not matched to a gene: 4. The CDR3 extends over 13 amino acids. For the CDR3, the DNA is TGCGCCAGCAGCCTTAGCGGGAATAATGAGCAGTTCTTC. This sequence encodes CASSLSGNNEQFF. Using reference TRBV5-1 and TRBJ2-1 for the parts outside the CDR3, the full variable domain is KAGVTQTPRYLIKTRGQQVTLSCSPISGHRSVSWYQQTPGQGLQFLFEYFSETQRNKGNFPGRFSGRQFSNSRSEMNVSTLELGDSALYLCASSLSGNNEQFFGPGTRLTVL.

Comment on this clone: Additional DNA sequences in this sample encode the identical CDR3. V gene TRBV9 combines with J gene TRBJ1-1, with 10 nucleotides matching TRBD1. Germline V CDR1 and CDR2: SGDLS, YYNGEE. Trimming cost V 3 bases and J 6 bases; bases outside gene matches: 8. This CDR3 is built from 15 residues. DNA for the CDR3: TGTGCCAGCAGCGCGCGACAGGGGGCAGTTGCTGAAGCTTTCTTT. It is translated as CASSARQGAVAEAFF.

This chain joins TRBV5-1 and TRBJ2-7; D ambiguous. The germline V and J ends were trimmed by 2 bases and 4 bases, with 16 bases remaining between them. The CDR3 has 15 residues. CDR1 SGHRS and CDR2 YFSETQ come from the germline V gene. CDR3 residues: CASSFGVVGVYEQYF. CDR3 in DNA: TGCGCCAGCAGCTTCGGCGTGGTCGGAGTTTACGAGCAGTACTTC.

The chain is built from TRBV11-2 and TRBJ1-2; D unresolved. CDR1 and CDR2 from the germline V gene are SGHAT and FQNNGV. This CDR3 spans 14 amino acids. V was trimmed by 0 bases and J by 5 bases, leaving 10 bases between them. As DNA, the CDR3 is TGTGCCAGCAGCTTAGAGTTTGGCCCGTATGGCTACACCTTC. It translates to CASSLEFGPYGYTF. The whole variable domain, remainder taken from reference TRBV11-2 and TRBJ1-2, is EAGVAQSPRYKIIEKRQSVAFWCNPISGHATLYWYQQILGQGPKLLIQFQNNGVVDDSQLPKDRFSAERLKGVDSTLKIQPAKLEDSAVYLCASSLEFGPYGYTFGSGTRLTVV.

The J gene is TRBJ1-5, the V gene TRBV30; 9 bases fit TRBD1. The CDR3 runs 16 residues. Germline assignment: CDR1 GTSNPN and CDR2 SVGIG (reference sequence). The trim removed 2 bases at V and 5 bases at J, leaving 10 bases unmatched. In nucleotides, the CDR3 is TGTGCCTGGAGTCGGGCCCCAGGACAGGGGTATCAGCCCCAGCATTTT. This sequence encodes CAWSRAPGQGYQPQHF.

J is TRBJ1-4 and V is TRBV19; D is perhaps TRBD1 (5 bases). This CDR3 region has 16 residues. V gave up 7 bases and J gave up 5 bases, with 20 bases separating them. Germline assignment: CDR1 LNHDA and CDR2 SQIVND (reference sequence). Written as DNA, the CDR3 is TGTGCCAGTACCCCGGAGGGGATCGACGGGAATGAAAAACTGTTTTTT. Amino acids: CASTPEGIDGNEKLFF.

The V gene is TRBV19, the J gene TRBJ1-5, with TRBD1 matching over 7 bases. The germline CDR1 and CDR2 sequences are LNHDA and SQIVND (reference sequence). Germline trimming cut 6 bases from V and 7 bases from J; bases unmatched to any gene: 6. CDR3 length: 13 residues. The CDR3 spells CASSLGTEQPQHF. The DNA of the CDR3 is TGTGCCAGTAGCCTCGGGACAGAACAGCCCCAGCATTTT. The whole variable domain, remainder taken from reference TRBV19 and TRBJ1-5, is DGGITQSPKYLFRKEGQNVTLSCEQNLNHDAMYWYRQDPGQGLRLIYYSQIVNDFQKGDIAEGYSVSREKKESFPLTVTSAQKNPTAFYLCASSLGTEQPQHFGDGTRLSIL.

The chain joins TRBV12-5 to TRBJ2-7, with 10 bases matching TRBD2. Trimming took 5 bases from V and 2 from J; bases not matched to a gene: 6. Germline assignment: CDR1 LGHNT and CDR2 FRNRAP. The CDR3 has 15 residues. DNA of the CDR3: TGTGCTAGTGGTCCCAGGACTAGCGGTGCCTACGAGCAGTACTTC. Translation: CASGPRTSGAYEQYF.

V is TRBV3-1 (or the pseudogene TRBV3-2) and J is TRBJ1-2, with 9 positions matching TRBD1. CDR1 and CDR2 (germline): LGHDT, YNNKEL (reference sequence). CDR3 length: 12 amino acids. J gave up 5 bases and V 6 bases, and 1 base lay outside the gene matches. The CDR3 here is CASRTGGYGYTF. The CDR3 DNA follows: TGTGCCAGCAGGACAGGGGGTTATGGCTACACCTTC.

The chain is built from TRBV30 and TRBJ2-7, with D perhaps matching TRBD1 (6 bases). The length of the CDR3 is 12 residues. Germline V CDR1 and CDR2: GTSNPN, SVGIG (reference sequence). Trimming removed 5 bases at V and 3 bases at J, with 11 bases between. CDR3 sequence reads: CAWVRGSYEQYF. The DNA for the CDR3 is TGTGCCTGGGTGAGGGGGAGCTACGAGCAGTACTTC. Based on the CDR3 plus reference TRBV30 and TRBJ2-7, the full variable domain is SQTIHQWPATLVQPVGSPLSLECTVEGTSNPNLYWYRQAAGRGLQLLFYSVGIGQISSEVPQNLSASRPQDRQFILSSKKLLLSDSGFYLCAWVRGSYEQYFGPGTRLTVT.

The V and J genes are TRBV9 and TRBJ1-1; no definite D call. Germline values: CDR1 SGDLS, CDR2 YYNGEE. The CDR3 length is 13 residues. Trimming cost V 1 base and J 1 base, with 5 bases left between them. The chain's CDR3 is CASSVQENTEAFF. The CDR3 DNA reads TGTGCCAGCAGCGTACAGGAGAACACTGAAGCTTTCTTT.

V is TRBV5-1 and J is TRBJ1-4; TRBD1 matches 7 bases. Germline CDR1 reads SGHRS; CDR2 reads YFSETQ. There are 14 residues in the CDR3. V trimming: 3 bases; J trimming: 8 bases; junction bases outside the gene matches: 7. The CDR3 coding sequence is TGCGCCAGCAGCTCCCACAGGGGATCGGAAAAACTGTTTTTT. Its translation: CASSSHRGSEKLFF.

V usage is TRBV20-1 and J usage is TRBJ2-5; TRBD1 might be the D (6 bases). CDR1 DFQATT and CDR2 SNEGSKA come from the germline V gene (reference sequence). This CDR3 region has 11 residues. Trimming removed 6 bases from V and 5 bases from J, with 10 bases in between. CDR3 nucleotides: TGCAGTGCAATAGACAGGGAGACCCAGTACTTC. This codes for CSAIDRETQYF.

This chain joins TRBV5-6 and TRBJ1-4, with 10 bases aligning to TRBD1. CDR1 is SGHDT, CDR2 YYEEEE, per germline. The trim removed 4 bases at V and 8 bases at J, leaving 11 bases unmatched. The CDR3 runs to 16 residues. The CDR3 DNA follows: TGTGCCAGCAGCCTACGACAGGGGGCAGAGGAGGAAAAACTGTTTTTT. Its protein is CASSLRQGAEEEKLFF.

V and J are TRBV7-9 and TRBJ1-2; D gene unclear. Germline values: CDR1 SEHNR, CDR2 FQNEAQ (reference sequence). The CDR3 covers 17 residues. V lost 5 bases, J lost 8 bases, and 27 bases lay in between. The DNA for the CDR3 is TGTGCCAGCAGCCCTAGAAAAGTAGGTTTCCTGCGGGAAGGCTACACCTTC. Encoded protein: CASSPRKVGFLREGYTF.

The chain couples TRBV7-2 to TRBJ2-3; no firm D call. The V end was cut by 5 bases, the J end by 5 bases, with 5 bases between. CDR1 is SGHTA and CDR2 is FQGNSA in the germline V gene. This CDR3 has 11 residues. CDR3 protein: CASSPQDTQYF. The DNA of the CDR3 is TGTGCCAGCAGCCCCCAAGATACGCAGTATTTT.